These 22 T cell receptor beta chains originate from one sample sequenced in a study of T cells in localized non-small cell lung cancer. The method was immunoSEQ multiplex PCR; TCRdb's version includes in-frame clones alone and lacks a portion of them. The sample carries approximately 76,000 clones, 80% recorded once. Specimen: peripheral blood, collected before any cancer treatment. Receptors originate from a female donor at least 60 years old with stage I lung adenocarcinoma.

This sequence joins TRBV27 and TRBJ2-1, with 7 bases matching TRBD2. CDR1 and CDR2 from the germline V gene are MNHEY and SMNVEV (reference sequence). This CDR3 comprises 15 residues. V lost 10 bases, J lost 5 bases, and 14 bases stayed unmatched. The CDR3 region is CATHGVGGVNNEQFF. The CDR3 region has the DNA TGTGCCACCCACGGGGTGGGAGGGGTCAACAATGAGCAGTTCTTC.

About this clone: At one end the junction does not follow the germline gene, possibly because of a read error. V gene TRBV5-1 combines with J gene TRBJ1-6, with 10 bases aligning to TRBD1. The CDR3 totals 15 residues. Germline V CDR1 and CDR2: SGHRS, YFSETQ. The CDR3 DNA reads TGCGCCAGCAGCCTCGGACAGGGGGGTAATACACCCCTCCACTTT. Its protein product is CASSLGQGGNTPLHF.

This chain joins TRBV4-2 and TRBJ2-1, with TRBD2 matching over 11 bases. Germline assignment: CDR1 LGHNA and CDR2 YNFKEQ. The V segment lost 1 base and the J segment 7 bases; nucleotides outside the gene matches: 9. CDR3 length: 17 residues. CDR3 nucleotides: TGTGCCAGCAGCCAAGCAAAAACTAGCGGGAGTCATAATGAGCAGTTCTTC. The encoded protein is CASSQAKTSGSHNEQFF.

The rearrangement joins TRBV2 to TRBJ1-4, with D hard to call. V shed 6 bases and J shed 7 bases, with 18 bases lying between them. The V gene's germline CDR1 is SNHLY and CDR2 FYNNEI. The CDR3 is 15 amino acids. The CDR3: CASREEDRVVEKLFF. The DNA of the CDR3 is TGTGCCAGCAGGGAGGAGGATAGGGTGGTTGAAAAACTGTTTTTT.

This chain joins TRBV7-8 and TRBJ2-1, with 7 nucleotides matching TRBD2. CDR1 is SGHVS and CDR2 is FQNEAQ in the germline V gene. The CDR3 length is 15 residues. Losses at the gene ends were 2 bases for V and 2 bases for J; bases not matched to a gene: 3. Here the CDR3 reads CASSLWRGTYNEQFF. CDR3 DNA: TGTGCCAGCAGCTTATGGCGGGGGACCTACAATGAGCAGTTCTTC.

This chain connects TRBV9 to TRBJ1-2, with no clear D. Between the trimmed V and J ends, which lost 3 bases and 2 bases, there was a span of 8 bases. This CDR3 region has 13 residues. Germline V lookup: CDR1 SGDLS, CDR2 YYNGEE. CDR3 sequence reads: CASSDAVNYGYTF. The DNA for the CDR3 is TGTGCCAGCAGCGACGCAGTAAACTATGGCTACACCTTC.

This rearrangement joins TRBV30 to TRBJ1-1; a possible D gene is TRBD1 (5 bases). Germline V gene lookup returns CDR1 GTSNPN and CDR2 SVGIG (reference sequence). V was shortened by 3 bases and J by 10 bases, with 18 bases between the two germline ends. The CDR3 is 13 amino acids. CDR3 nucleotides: TGTGCCTGGAGGCCGGGAGCAACAAGGGGAGCTTTCTTT. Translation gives CAWRPGATRGAFF.

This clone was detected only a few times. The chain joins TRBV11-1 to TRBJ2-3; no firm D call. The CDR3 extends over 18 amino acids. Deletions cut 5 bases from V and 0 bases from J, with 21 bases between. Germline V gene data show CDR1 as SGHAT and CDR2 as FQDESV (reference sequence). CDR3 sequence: CASSPYATRITSTDTQYF. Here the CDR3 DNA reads TGTGCCAGCAGCCCTTACGCGACTCGTATAACTAGCACAGATACGCAGTATTTT.

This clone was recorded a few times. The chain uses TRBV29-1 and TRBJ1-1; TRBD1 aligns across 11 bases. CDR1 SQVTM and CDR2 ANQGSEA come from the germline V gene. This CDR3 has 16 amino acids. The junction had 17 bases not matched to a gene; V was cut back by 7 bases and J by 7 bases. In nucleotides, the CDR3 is TGCAGCGCCAATTCCGGGACAGGGGGGAGGACCGTTGAAGCTTTCTTT. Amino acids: CSANSGTGGRTVEAFF.

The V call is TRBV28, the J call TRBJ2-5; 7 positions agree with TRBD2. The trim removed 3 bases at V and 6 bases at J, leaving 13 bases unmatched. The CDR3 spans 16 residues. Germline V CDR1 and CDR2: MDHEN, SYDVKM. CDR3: CASSLMGGPRSKTQYF. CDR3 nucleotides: TGTGCCAGCAGTTTGATGGGAGGGCCCCGCTCGAAGACCCAGTACTTC.

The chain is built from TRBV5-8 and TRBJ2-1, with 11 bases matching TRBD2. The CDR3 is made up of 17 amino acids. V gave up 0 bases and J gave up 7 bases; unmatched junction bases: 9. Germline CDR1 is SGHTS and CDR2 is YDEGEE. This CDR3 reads CASSLATLAGGPNEQFF. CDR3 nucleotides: TGTGCCAGCAGCTTGGCCACGCTAGCGGGGGGCCCAAATGAGCAGTTCTTC.

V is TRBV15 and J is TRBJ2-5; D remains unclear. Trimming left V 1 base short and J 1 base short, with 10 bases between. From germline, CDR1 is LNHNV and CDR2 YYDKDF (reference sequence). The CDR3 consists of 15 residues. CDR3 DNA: TGTGCCACCAGCAGAGGGCTGAACACCCAAGAGACCCAGTACTTC. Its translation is CATSRGLNTQETQYF.

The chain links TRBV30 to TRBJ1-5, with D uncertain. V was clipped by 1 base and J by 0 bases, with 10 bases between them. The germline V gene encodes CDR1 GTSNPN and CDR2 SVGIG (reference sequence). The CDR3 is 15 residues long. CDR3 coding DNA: TGTGCCTGGAGTGGTTCCGTGTATAGCAATCAGCCCCAGCATTTT. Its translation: CAWSGSVYSNQPQHF.

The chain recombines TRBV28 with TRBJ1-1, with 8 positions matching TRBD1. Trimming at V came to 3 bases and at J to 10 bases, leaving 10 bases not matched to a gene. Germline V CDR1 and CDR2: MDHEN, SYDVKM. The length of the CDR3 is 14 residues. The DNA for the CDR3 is TGTGCCAGCAGTTTGCTAACTTTCGACAGGGGAGCTTTCTTT. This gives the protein CASSLLTFDRGAFF.

CDR3 bases: TGTGCCAGCAGCTTCTTCAGGGAGAAGGTAGATGAAAAACTGTTTTTT. Translating gives CASSFFREKVDEKLFF. The rearrangement uses TRBV11-2 and TRBJ1-4; a possible D gene is TRBD1 (5 bases). Per germline, CDR1 SGHAT and CDR2 FQNNGV. The V gene lost 3 bases and the J gene lost 6 bases, with 17 bases spanning the gap. The CDR3 has 16 amino acids.

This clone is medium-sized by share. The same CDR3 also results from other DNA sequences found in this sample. CDR3: CASSIQSEAFF. The CDR3 region has the DNA TGTGCCAGTAGTATCCAGTCTGAAGCTTTCTTT. V gene TRBV19 combines with J gene TRBJ1-1; D is uncertain. Germline V CDR1 and CDR2: LNHDA, SQIVND (reference sequence). Between the trimmed V and J ends, which lost 3 bases and 6 bases, there was a span of 5 bases. The CDR3 has 11 residues.

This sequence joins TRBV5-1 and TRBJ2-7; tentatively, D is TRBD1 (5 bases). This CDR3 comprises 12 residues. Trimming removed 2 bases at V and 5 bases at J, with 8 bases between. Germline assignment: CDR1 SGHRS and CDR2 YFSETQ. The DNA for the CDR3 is TGCGCCAGCAGCTTCAGGGTAAACGAGCAGTACTTC. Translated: CASSFRVNEQYF.

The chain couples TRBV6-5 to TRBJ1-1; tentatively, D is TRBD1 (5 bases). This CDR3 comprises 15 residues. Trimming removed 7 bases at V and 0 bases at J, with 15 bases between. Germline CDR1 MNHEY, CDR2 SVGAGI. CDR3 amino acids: CASTQGFWMNTEAFF. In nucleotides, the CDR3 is TGTGCCAGCACCCAGGGTTTTTGGATGAACACTGAAGCTTTCTTT.

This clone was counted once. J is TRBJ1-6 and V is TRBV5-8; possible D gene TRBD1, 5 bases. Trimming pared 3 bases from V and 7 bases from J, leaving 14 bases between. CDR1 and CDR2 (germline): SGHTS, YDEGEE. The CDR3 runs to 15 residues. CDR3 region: CASSWTGTLNSPLHF. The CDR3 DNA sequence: TGTGCCAGCAGCTGGACCGGGACTCTGAATTCACCCCTCCACTTT. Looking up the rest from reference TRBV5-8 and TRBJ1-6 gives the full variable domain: EAGVTQSPTHLIKTRGQQATLRCSPISGHTSVYWYQQALGLGLQFLLWYDEGEERNRGNFPPRFSGRQFPNYSSELNVNALELEDSALYLCASSWTGTLNSPLHFGNGTRLTVT.

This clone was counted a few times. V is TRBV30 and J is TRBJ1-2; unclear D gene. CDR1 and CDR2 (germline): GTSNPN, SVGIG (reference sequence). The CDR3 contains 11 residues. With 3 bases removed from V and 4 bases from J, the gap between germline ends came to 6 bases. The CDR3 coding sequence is TGTGCCTGGAGGGACCCCTATGGCTACACCTTC. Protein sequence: CAWRDPYGYTF. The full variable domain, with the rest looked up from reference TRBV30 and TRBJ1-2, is SQTIHQWPATLVQPVGSPLSLECTVEGTSNPNLYWYRQAAGRGLQLLFYSVGIGQISSEVPQNLSASRPQDRQFILSSKKLLLSDSGFYLCAWRDPYGYTFGSGTRLTVV.

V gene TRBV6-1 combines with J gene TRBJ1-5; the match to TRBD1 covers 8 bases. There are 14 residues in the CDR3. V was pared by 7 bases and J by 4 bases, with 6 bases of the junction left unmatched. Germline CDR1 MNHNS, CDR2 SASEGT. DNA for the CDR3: TGTGCCAGCACCGAGAGGACAGGGAATCAGCCCCAGCATTTT. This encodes CASTERTGNQPQHF.

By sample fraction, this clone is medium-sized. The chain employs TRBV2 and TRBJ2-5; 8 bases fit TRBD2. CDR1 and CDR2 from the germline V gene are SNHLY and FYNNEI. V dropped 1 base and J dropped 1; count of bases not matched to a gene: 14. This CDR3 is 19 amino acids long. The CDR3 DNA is TGTGCCAGCAGTGAAGAGGGGGGGCTAGCGGGCCGCCGCCAAGAGACCCAGTACTTC. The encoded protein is CASSEEGGLAGRRQETQYF.